This T cell receptor (beta chain) was observed in a study of a mutant IDH1 vaccine in newly diagnosed glioma. Noted time point: week 47, end of study. Doses of 300 ug of mutant IDH1 20-mer peptide were given with topical imiquimod. Sequenced by immunoSEQ multiplex PCR; TCRdb stores in-frame clones only, minus some. Of about 60,000 clones listed, roughly 87% were seen once; the top ten hold roughly 3%. This clone was recorded only once. Its antigen is still unknown. The source material was PBMCs, sampled from a glioma patient whose treatment included an IDH1 peptide vaccine. The TCR originated in a woman between 45 and 60 years old with glioma.

CDR3 protein: CASSFDRGDTQYF. For the CDR3, the DNA is TGTGCCAGCAGTTTCGACAGGGGAGATACGCAGTATTTT. J is TRBJ2-3 and V is TRBV27, with 8 bases identical to TRBD1. This CDR3 has 13 residues. V gave up 3 bases and J gave up 5 bases; unmatched junction bases: 1. In germline, CDR1 is MNHEY, CDR2 SMNVEV (reference sequence).